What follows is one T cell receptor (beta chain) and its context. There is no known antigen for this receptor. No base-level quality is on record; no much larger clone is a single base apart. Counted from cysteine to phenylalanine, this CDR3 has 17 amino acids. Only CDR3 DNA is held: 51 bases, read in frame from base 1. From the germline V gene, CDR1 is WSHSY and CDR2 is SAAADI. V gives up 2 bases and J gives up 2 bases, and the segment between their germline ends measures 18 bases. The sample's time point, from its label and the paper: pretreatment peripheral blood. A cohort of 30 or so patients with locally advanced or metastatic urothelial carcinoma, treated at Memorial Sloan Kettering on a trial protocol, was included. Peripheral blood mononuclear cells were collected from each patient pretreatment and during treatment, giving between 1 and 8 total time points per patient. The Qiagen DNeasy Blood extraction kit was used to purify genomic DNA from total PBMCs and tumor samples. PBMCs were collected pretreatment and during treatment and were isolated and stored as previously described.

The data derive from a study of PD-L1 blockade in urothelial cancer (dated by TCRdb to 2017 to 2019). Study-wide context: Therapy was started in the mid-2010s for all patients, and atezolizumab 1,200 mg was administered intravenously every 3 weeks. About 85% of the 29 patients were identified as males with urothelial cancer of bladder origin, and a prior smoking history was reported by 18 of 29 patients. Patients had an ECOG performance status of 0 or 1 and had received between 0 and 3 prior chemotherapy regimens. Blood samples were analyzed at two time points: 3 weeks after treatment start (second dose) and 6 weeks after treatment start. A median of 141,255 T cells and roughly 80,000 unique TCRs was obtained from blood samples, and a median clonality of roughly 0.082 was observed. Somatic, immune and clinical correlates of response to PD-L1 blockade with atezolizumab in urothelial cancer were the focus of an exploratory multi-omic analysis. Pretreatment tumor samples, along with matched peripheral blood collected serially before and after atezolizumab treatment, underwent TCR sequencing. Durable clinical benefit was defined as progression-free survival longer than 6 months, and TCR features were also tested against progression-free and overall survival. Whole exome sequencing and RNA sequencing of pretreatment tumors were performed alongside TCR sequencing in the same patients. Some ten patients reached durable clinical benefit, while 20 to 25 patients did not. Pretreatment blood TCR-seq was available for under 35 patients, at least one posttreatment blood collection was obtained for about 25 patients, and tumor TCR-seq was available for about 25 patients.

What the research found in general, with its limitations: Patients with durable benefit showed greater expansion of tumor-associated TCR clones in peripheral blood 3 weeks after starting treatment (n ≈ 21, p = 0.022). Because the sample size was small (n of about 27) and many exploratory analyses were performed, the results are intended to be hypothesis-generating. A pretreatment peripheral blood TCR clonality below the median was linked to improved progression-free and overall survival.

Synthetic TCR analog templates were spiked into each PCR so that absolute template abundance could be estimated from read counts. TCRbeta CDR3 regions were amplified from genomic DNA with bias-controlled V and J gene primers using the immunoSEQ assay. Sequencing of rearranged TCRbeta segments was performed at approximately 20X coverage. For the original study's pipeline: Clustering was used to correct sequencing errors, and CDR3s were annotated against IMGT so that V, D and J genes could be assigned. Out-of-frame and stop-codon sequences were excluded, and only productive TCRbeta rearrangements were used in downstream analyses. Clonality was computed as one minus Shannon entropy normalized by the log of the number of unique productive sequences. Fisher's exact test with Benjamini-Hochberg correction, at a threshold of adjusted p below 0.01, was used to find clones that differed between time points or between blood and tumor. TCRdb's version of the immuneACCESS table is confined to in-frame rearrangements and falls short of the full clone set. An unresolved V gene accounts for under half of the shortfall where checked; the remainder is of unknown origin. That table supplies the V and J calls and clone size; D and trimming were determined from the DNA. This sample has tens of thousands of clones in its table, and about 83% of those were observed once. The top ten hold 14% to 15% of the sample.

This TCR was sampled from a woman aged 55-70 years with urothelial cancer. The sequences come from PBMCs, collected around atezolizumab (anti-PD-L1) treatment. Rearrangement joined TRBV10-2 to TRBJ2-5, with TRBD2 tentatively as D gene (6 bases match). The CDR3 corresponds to CASSETQGGVVQETQYF. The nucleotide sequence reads TGCGCCAGCAGTGAGACACAAGGAGGGGTTGTACAAGAGACCCAGTACTTC.